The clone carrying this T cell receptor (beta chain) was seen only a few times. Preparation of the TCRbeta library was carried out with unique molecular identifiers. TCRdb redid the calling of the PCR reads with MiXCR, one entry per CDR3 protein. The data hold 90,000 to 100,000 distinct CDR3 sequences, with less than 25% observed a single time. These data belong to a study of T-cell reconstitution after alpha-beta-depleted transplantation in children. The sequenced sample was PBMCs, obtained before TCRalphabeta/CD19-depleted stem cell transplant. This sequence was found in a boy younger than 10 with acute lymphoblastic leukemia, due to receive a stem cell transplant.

CDR3: CSIPGLGGQYF. CDR3 DNA sequence: TGCAGCATCCCGGGACTAGGCGGGCAGTACTTC. V gene TRBV29-1 combines with J gene TRBJ2-7; TRBD2 aligns across 8 bases. Germline CDR1 reads SQVTM; CDR2 reads ANQGSEA. This CDR3 contains 11 residues. The junction had 9 bases not matched to a gene; V was cut back by 8 bases and J by 9 bases.